The 9 T cell receptor beta chains below come from one sample, sequenced in a study of shared clonotypes between healthy human individuals. Produced via immunoSEQ multiplex PCR; TCRdb's table is partial and in-frame only. The sample lists 1.6 million or so clones, over 95% occurring once. Sample: naive CD4+ T cells sorted from blood. Specified subset: CD45RA+ positively selected. The source is a man aged 30-40 years in good health.

The chain has TRBV4-1 and TRBJ1-5; D is perhaps TRBD1 (6 bases). The ends were cut back, 1 base at V and 5 bases at J, with 12 bases in the middle. This CDR3 comprises 15 residues. Germline V gives CDR1 MGHRA, CDR2 YSYEKL. The CDR3: CASSQGGRGDQPQHF. The CDR3 DNA sequence: TGCGCCAGCAGCCAAGGGGGGCGCGGAGATCAGCCCCAGCATTTT.

This clone appeared once. V is TRBV14 and J is TRBJ2-7; no clear D. This CDR3 comprises 12 residues. Trimming removed 1 base at V and 2 bases at J, with 3 bases between. Germline CDR1 and CDR2: SGHDN and FVKESK. CDR3 sequence: CASSQGPYEQYF. In DNA, the CDR3 is TGTGCCAGCAGCCAAGGTCCCTACGAGCAGTACTTC.

J is TRBJ1-4 and V is TRBV9; D may be TRBD1 (5 bases). The CDR3 length is 15 residues. Germline loops: CDR1 SGDLS, CDR2 YYNGEE. V was trimmed by 3 bases and J by 8 bases, leaving 17 bases between them. In DNA, the CDR3 is TGTGCCAGCAGCGCACAACGGGACGGTGGAGAAAAACTGTTTTTT. This gives the protein CASSAQRDGGEKLFF.

V usage is TRBV5-1 and J usage is TRBJ2-7, with D possibly being TRBD2 (6 bases). Trimming removed 0 bases from V and 6 bases from J, with 10 bases in between. The CDR3 totals 13 residues. The germline V gene has CDR1 SGHRS and CDR2 YFSETQ. The CDR3 loop is CASSLAGTREQYF. CDR3 DNA sequence: TGCGCCAGCAGCTTGGCCGGGACTCGCGAGCAGTACTTC.

A remark on this clone: This sample includes further DNA sequences coding for the same CDR3. DNA for the CDR3: TGTGCCAGCTCCTCACGGGTTGGAGAGACCCAGTACTTC. Amino acids: CASSSRVGETQYF. V is TRBV28 and J is TRBJ2-5; D is unresolved. The CDR3 is made up of 13 amino acids. The germline V and J ends were trimmed by 8 bases and 4 bases, with 14 bases remaining between them. Germline V lookup: CDR1 MDHEN, CDR2 SYDVKM.

The chain employs TRBV27 and TRBJ1-2, with TRBD1 matching 9 bases. Germline V gives CDR1 MNHEY, CDR2 SMNVEV (reference sequence). CDR3 size: 15 residues. J lost 8 bases, V lost 0 bases, and 7 bases had no gene match. This chain's CDR3 is CASSLSGTGWIGYTF. CDR3 nucleotide sequence: TGTGCCAGCAGTTTATCGGGGACAGGGTGGATAGGCTACACCTTC.

V gene TRBV10-3 combines with J gene TRBJ2-3, with TRBD2 matching over 9 bases. Unmatched junction bases numbered 4, after V lost 6 bases and J lost 3 bases. Germline loops: CDR1 ENHRY, CDR2 SYGVKD. This CDR3 spans 14 amino acids. CDR3 protein: CAIRVSGSTDTQYF. DNA for the CDR3: TGTGCCATCAGGGTTAGCGGGAGTACAGATACGCAGTATTTT.

The chain is built from TRBV6-6 and TRBJ1-1; perhaps TRBD1 as D (5 bases). Between the trimmed V and J ends, which lost 2 bases and 6 bases, there was a span of 10 bases. The V gene's germline CDR1 is MNHNY and CDR2 SVGAGI (reference sequence). This CDR3 spans 13 amino acids. The CDR3 region is CASSYGQLAEAFF. Here the CDR3 DNA reads TGTGCCAGCAGTTACGGACAACTCGCTGAAGCTTTCTTT.

CDR3 in amino acids: CASSRPGTSGRGHGTDTQYF. CDR3 nucleotides: TGTGCCAGCAGCCGTCCCGGGACTAGCGGGAGGGGTCATGGCACAGATACGCAGTATTTT. V gene TRBV27 combines with J gene TRBJ2-3; the match to TRBD2 covers 16 bases. The germline gives CDR1 MNHEY, CDR2 SMNVEV (reference sequence). Germline trimming cut 6 bases from V and 1 base from J; bases unmatched to any gene: 13. The CDR3 consists of 20 residues.